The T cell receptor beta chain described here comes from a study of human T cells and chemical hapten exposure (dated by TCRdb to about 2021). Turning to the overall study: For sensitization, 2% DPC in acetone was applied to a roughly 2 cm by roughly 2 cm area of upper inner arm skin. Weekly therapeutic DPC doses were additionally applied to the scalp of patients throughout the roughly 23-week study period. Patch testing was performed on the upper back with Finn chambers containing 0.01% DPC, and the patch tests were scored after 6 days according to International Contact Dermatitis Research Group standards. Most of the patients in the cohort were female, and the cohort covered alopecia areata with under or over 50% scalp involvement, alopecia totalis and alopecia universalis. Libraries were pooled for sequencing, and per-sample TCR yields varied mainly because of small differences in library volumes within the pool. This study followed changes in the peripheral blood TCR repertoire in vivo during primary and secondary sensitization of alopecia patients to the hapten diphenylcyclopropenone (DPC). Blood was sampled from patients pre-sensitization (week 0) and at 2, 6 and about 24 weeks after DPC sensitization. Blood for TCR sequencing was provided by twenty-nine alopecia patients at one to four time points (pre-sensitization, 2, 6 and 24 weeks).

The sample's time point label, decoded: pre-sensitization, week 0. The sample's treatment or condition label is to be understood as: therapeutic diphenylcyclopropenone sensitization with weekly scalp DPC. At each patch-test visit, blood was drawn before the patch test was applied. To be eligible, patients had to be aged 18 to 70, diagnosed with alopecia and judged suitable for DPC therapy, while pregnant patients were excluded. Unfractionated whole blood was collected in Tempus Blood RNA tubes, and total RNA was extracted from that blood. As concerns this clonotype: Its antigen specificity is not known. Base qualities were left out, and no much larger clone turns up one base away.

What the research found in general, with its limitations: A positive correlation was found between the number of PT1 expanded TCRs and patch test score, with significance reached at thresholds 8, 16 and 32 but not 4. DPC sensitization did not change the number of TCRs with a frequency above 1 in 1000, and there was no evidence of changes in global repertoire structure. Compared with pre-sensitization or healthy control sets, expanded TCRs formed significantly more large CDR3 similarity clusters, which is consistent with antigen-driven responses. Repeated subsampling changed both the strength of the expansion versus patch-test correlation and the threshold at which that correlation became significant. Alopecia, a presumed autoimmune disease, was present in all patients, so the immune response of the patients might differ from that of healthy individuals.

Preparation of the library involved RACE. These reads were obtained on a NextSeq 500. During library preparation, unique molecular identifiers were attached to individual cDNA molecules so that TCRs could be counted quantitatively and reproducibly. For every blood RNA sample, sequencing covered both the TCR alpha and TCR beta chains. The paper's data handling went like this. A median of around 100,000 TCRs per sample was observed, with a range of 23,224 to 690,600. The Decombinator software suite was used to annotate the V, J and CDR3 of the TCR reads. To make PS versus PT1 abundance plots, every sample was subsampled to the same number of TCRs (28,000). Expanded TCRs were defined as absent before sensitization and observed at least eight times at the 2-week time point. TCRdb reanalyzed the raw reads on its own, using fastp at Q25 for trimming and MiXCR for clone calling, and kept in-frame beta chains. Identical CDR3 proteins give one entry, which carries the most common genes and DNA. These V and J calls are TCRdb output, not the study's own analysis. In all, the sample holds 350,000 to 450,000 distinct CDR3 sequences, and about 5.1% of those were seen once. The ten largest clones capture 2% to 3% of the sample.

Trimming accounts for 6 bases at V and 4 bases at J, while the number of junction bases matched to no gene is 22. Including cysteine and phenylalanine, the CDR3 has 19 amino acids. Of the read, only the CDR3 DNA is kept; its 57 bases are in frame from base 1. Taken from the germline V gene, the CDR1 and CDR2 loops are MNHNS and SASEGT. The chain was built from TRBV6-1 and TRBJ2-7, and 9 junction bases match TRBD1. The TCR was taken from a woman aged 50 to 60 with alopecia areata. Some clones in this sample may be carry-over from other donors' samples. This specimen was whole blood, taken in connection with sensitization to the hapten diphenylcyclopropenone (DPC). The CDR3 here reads CASSGIRDRVSLGIYEQYF. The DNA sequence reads TGTGCCAGCAGCGGTATCCGGGACAGGGTCTCGCTAGGGATTTACGAGCAGTACTTC.